This T cell receptor (beta chain) derives from a study of PD-1 blockade in classical Hodgkin lymphoma (dated by TCRdb to the early 2020s). About the investigation overall: Nivolumab dosing was 3 mg/kg intravenously every 2 weeks, continuing until either disease progression or unacceptable toxicity. The study used CyTOF and TCR beta sequencing to define a peripheral blood immune signature of response to PD-1 blockade in classical Hodgkin lymphoma. General conclusions and limits of the study: By C4D1, a significant rise was seen in CD4+ TCR diversity but not in CD8+ TCR diversity (p=0.0027 vs p=0.16), and the rise was most apparent among complete responders (p=0.02). Patients starting nivolumab less than 1 year after ASCT had lower diversity and were excluded from later analyses to avoid confounding by immune reconstitution. Trial patients achieving complete response had baseline diversity similar to newly diagnosed patients, whereas partial responders and progressors had significantly lower diversity. Newly diagnosed patients were reported to have lower baseline TCR diversity than healthy donors, and relapsed/refractory patients were reported to have lower baseline TCR diversity still. The study covered only a single clinical trial cohort, and the causes of the repertoire differences, possibly disease activity or prior therapy, were still not defined.

Genomic DNA was isolated using the Qiagen DNeasy kit from unsorted PBMCs as well as from negatively selected CD4+ and CD8+ fractions. TCR beta CDR3 regions were amplified by immunoSEQ multiplex PCR using primers annealing to V and J segments. Amplification bias was minimized using a synthetic immune receptor repertoire, and residual bias was removed computationally after sequencing. Turning to the authors' computational methods: Repertoire diversity was quantified as the Shannon entropy index using custom Python scripts. Unsorted, CD4+ and CD8+ repertoires were analyzed separately, except in combined analyses where CD4+ and CD8+ sequences were merged in silico. Clonal expansion was defined as at least a 2-fold frequency increase after treatment relative to C1D1, with a pseudocount of 0.5 for undetected baseline clones. Singleton clones were defined as clones with 0 or 1 copy at C1D1, and non-singleton clones were defined as clones with 2 or more copies. Clones expanded in unsorted samples were labelled as CD4+, CD8+ or unknown by matching protein sequences in sorted samples from the same patient. Diversity changes from C1D1 to C4D1 were tested in paired samples using Wilcoxon tests. What TCRdb holds here is the immuneACCESS table cut down to in-frame rearrangements. Part of the clones is not present; checked against another copy, under half of the missing clones reflect an unresolved V gene, and the others are unexplained. V and J calls and clone size are as listed in that table; D and trimming were resolved from the DNA. This sample gives over 50,000 clones in total; 70% to 90% of them show up just once. 6.5% to 9% of the sample is held by the ten biggest clonotypes.

CDR1 and CDR2 are read off the germline V gene as SGHRS and YFSETQ. The CDR3 goes from the cysteine to the phenylalanine over 15 residues. Solely the CDR3 DNA is kept, with 45 bases framed from the first base. V and J are trimmed by 4 bases and 5 bases, and the gene matches miss 8 bases of the junction. Remarks on this clone: It has no known antigen specificity. No base qualities exist here, and no much larger clone lies one base off it.

According to the study, the label for this sample's time point signals: cycle 4 day 1 (C4D1), after less than seven weeks of nivolumab. Relapse after autologous stem cell transplantation had occurred in all trial patients, and cohorts A, B and C were distinguished by prior brentuximab vedotin exposure. The trial cohort included around 56 patients with relapsed/refractory classical Hodgkin lymphoma, and each patient had a best overall response of complete response, partial response or progressive disease. Trial patients were treated with single-agent nivolumab in the multi-cohort phase II CheckMate 205 trial. An independent review committee assessed best overall response by applying the 2007 International Working Group response criteria. Trial PBMCs were collected just before the start of nivolumab (C1D1) and during therapy at cycle 2 day 1 and cycle 4 day 1. Peripheral blood was collected in 8 mL Vacutainer Cell Preparation Tubes, from which PBMCs were isolated by centrifugation and then cryopreserved.

The source was peripheral blood mononuclear cells (PBMCs), collected before the fourth cycle of nivolumab. The clonotype comes from a human donor with classical Hodgkin lymphoma. The chain uses TRBV5-1 and TRBJ1-5, and 8 bases in between align with TRBD1. CDR3 region: CASSPTGDSYQPQHF. The DNA sequence is given as TGCGCCAGCAGCCCGACAGGGGATTCCTATCAGCCCCAGCATTTT.